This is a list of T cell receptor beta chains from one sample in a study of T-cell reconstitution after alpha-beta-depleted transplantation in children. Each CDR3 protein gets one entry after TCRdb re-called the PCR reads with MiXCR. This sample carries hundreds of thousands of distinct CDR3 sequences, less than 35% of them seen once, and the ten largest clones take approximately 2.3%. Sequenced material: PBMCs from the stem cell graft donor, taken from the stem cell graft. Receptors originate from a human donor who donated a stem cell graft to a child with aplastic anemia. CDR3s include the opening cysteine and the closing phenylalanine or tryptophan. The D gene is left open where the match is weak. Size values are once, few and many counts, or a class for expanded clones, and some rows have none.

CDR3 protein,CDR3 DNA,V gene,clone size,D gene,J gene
CASSLMDTHTEAFF,TGTGCCAGCTCACTTATGGACACTCACACTGAAGCTTTCTTT,TRBV18,few,-,TRBJ1-1
CAWSTSGLNNEQFF,TGTGCCTGGAGTACTAGCGGCCTAAACAATGAGCAGTTCTTC,TRBV30,-,TRBD2,TRBJ2-1
CSARGRANTGELFF,TGCAGTGCTAGGGGCAGGGCGAACACCGGGGAGCTGTTTTTT,TRBV20-1,many,-,TRBJ2-2
CASSPVPSGSGNTIYF,TGTGCCAGCTCACCCGTCCCATCAGGTTCCGGAAACACCATATATTTT,TRBV18,-,-,TRBJ1-3
CASSRTGGNPQPQHF,TGTGCCAGCAGCAGGACAGGGGGCAACCCTCAGCCCCAGCATTTT,TRBV12-3/TRBV12-4,once,TRBD1,TRBJ1-5
CASRPPGLAGGPTGELFF,TGTGCCAGCAGGCCTCCGGGACTAGCGGGAGGGCCGACCGGGGAGCTGTTTTTT,TRBV11-2,once,TRBD2,TRBJ2-2
CASSYGLAGVREQFF,TGTGCCAGCAGTTACGGTCTAGCGGGAGTTCGTGAGCAGTTCTTC,TRBV6-2/TRBV6-3,-,TRBD2,TRBJ2-1
CAWRPGLAGTDTQYF,TGTGCCTGGAGACCGGGACTAGCGGGCACAGATACGCAGTATTTT,TRBV30,-,TRBD2,TRBJ2-3
CASTQDRGTEAFF,TGCGCCAGCACACAGGACAGGGGCACTGAAGCTTTCTTT,TRBV5-1,-,TRBD1,TRBJ1-1
CASGFLGGPGTDTQYF,TGTGCTAGTGGTTTTTTGGGGGGGCCCGGCACAGATACGCAGTATTTT,TRBV12-5,-,-,TRBJ2-3
CASSRRPGDTDTQYF,TGTGCCAGCAGCCGACGGCCCGGGGACACAGATACGCAGTATTTT,TRBV3-1,-,-,TRBJ2-3
CATSTRGAGSSYNEQFF,TGTGCCACCAGCACTCGGGGAGCGGGGAGCTCCTACAATGAGCAGTTCTTC,TRBV15,few,TRBD2,TRBJ2-1
CASSSSRVAGVSIEQFF,TGTGCCAGCAGTTCCTCCCGAGTGGCGGGAGTCTCCATTGAGCAGTTCTTC,TRBV6-2/TRBV6-3,few,TRBD2,TRBJ2-1
CSVGVRVSNTGELFF,TGCAGCGTTGGGGTCCGGGTTTCGAACACCGGGGAGCTGTTTTTT,TRBV29-1,-,-,TRBJ2-2
CSASSSNYGYTF,TGCAGTGCTTCGTCATCTAACTATGGCTACACCTTC,TRBV20-1,few,-,TRBJ1-2
CASSQVYGADEQFF,TGCGCCAGCAGCCAAGTCTACGGGGCCGATGAGCAGTTCTTC,TRBV4-3,few,-,TRBJ2-1
CASSLVPPMGYTF,TGTGCCAGCAGCTTGGTACCGCCTATGGGCTACACCTTC,TRBV5-5,-,-,TRBJ1-2
CASSRRDIGTDTQYF,TGTGCCAGCAGCCGACGGGACATCGGCACAGATACGCAGTATTTT,TRBV5-5,-,-,TRBJ2-3
CASREGGEAFF,TGTGCCAGCAGGGAGGGGGGTGAAGCTTTCTTT,TRBV7-3,few,-,TRBJ1-1
CASSLDRAQPQHF,TGTGCCAGCAGCTTAGATAGGGCACAGCCCCAGCATTTT,TRBV7-2,once,-,TRBJ1-5
CASSQTGVLGHQPQHF,TGTGCCAGCAGCCAAACCGGGGTATTAGGTCATCAGCCCCAGCATTTT,TRBV3-1,few,-,TRBJ1-5
CATRNSYEQYF,TGTGCCACCAGAAACAGCTACGAGCAGTACTTC,TRBV2,-,-,TRBJ2-7
CASSFLGMGQAYNEQFF,TGCGCCAGCAGCTTCTTGGGAATGGGACAAGCCTACAATGAGCAGTTCTTC,TRBV5-1,-,-,TRBJ2-1
CASRPTSGSGFGDEQFF,TGTGCCAGCAGGCCCACTAGCGGGAGTGGTTTCGGAGATGAGCAGTTCTTC,TRBV9,few,TRBD2,TRBJ2-1
CASSPGAATDTQYF,TGTGCCAGCAGCCCCGGGGCAGCCACAGATACGCAGTATTTT,TRBV9,-,-,TRBJ2-3
CSVYLADKPMNTEAFF,TGCAGCGTTTACCTCGCGGACAAACCCATGAACACTGAAGCTTTCTTT,TRBV29-1,few,-,TRBJ1-1
CASRPTTGGFSWRYTF,TGTGCCAGCAGACCGACTACAGGGGGCTTCAGTTGGCGCTACACCTTC,TRBV6-1,-,TRBD1,TRBJ1-2
CASSYRERETQYF,TGTGCCAGCAGTTACAGGGAAAGGGAGACCCAGTACTTC,TRBV6-5,-,-,TRBJ2-5
CASSIRQGAGNQPQHF,TGTGCCAGTAGTATAAGACAGGGGGCTGGCAATCAGCCCCAGCATTTT,TRBV19,once,TRBD1,TRBJ1-5
CAWMGGGKRGLYNEQFF,TGTGCCTGGATGGGAGGAGGGAAAAGGGGGCTATACAATGAGCAGTTCTTC,TRBV30,few,-,TRBJ2-1
CASSVATGGGGYNEQFF,TGTGCCAGCAGCGTAGCTACGGGAGGGGGCGGCTACAATGAGCAGTTCTTC,TRBV9,-,-,TRBJ2-1
CASSLDRYQQNEQYF,TGTGCCAGCAGCTTGGACAGATACCAGCAAAACGAGCAGTACTTC,TRBV11-2,once,-,TRBJ2-7
CASSGDQETQYF,TGTGCCAGCAGCGGGGATCAAGAGACCCAGTACTTC,TRBV5-4,-,-,TRBJ2-5
CSVDGSSPTDSQFF,TGCAGCGTGGACGGGAGTAGTCCAACGGACTCGCAGTTCTTC,TRBV29-1,-,-,TRBJ2-1
CASSTYGGSPEAFF,TGTGCCAGCAGCACCTACGGGGGGAGCCCTGAAGCTTTCTTT,TRBV12-3/TRBV12-4,-,-,TRBJ1-1
CASSPPRAAGTDTQYF,TGCGCCAGCAGCCCCCCTCGAGCAGCCGGCACAGATACGCAGTATTTT,TRBV5-1,-,-,TRBJ2-3
CASSLFVRRVNQPQHF,TGTGCCAGCAGTTTATTCGTTAGAAGAGTCAATCAGCCCCAGCATTTT,TRBV28,-,-,TRBJ1-5
CASRNKQGADEKLFF,TGCGCCAGCAGGAATAAACAGGGAGCGGATGAAAAACTGTTTTTT,TRBV10-2,-,-,TRBJ1-4
CASSAVGANVLTF,TGTGCCAGCAGTGCGGTTGGGGCCAACGTCCTGACTTTC,TRBV25-1,-,-,TRBJ2-6
CASSQVTENTGELFF,TGCGCCAGCAGCCAAGTTACAGAGAACACCGGGGAGCTGTTTTTT,TRBV4-1,-,-,TRBJ2-2
CASSTTGTSSGTQYF,TGTGCCAGCAGTACCACCGGGACTAGCTCGGGGACCCAGTACTTC,TRBV6-1,-,TRBD2,TRBJ2-5
CAVETGLNTEAFF,TGTGCCGTGGAGACAGGGCTGAACACTGAAGCTTTCTTT,TRBV28,-,TRBD1,TRBJ1-1
CCALTTSGTYNEQFF,TGCTGTGCCCTCACCACTAGCGGAACCTACAATGAGCAGTTCTTC,TRBV20-1,-,TRBD2,TRBJ2-1
CASSLLAGALSSYNEQFF,TGTGCCAGCAGCTTATTGGCTGGGGCGCTCAGCTCCTACAATGAGCAGTTCTTC,TRBV7-8,-,-,TRBJ2-1
CASTEGGSGANVLTF,TGTGCCAGCACCGAGGGGGGCTCTGGGGCCAACGTCCTGACTTTC,TRBV12-3/TRBV12-4,-,-,TRBJ2-6
CASSQDGAYIQYF,TGCGCCAGCAGCCAAGACGGGGCGTACATTCAGTACTTC,TRBV4-3,few,-,TRBJ2-4
CASSFSGQGTNEQFF,TGTGCCAGCAGCTTCTCGGGACAGGGGACGAATGAGCAGTTCTTC,TRBV5-4,-,TRBD1,TRBJ2-1
CSAERGPDGYTF,TGCAGCGCCGAGCGGGGGCCGGATGGCTACACCTTC,TRBV29-1,-,-,TRBJ1-2
CASSFRQVAGLSNNEQFF,TGTGCCAGCAGCTTTCGTCAGGTGGCGGGATTGTCAAACAATGAGCAGTTCTTC,TRBV11-1,few,-,TRBJ2-1
CSVPSDREAGELFF,TGCAGCGTTCCCTCGGACAGGGAAGCCGGGGAGCTGTTTTTT,TRBV29-1,many,TRBD1,TRBJ2-2
CASSQASGDHNEQFF,TGTGCCAGCAGTCAGGCTAGCGGGGATCACAATGAGCAGTTCTTC,TRBV28,-,TRBD2,TRBJ2-1
CSVGRGVADEQYF,TGCAGCGTTGGGCGGGGAGTAGCGGACGAGCAGTACTTC,TRBV29-1,few,-,TRBJ2-7
CASTADRDTAGEKLFF,TGTGCCAGCACCGCGGACAGGGACACTGCAGGAGAAAAACTGTTTTTT,TRBV7-9,few,TRBD1,TRBJ1-4
CSARERLWGNRVDTQYF,TGCAGTGCTAGAGAGCGACTTTGGGGTAATAGGGTTGATACGCAGTATTTT,TRBV20-1,-,-,TRBJ2-3